This is a list of T cell receptor beta chains from one sample in a study of blood T cell repertoires in COVID-19. Sequencing used immunoSEQ multiplex PCR; TCRdb keeps in-frame clones, though not all of them. Here the sample spans 88,000 or so clones, about 85% being singletons. Sequencing was done on a sample of peripheral blood. All receptors derive from a man between 60 and 70 years old with acute or convalescent COVID-19. The conserved cysteine and the conserved F or W are not part of the CDR3 here. The order of the fields is V gene, CDR3 protein.

V: TRBV7-2
CDR3: ASSQIPSYEQY

V: TRBV19
CDR3: ASSTSGQRSNEQF

V: TRBV2
CDR3: ASKQGGQETQY

V: TRBV28
CDR3: ASSLGSLNYGYT

V: TRBV19
CDR3: ASSIIGKHYEQY

V: TRBV9
CDR3: ASSVGTGSPTDTQY

V: TRBV27
CDR3: ASSLWRGSGIGVNEQF

V: TRBV5-1
CDR3: ASSAGTYYGYT

V: TRBV6-5
CDR3: ASSYRRTGGSEKLF

V: TRBV4-2
CDR3: ASSLLPPRSYEQY

V: TRBV21-1
CDR3: ASSKGNLSPAPGSNQPQH

V: TRBV7-2
CDR3: ASSLARTGVEQY

V: TRBV3-1/TRBV3-2
CDR3: ASSPPGQVHSSQY

V: TRBV10-1
CDR3: ASSERGPTDTQY

V: TRBV11-2
CDR3: ASSLGGGPDTQY

V: TRBV10-3
CDR3: AISFRDRGSNEQF

V: TRBV30
CDR3: AWGPPGLAAYEQY